The present entry profiles one T cell receptor beta chain with its context. Its target is unknown. This specimen belongs to a study of graft-versus-host responses after intestinal transplantation. Study at large: Recipients had transplants, and these were multivisceral, liver-intestinal, or isolated intestinal.

Overall study results and limits: GvH clones appeared in recipient marrow, some first in ileum or blood.

CDR3 length equals 15 residues. V was clipped by 6 bases and J by 0 bases, with 12 bases between them. Germline V CDR1 and CDR2: MDHEN, SYDVKM. Assay: immunoSEQ multiplex PCR; the TCRdb copy retains only in-frame clones and omits some. The sample shows tens of thousands of clones, around 94% of them seen only once. This receptor was obtained from a human patient who received an intestinal transplant, so some T cells may come from the graft donor. Sequences were derived from PBMCs, sampled approximately 66 days after intestinal transplant. This chain connects TRBV28 to TRBJ1-5, with unresolved D. For the CDR3, the DNA is TGTGCCAGCAGGCGACAATGGGGTAGCAATCAGCCCCAGCATTTT. Translating gives CASRRQWGSNQPQHF.